This T cell receptor (beta chain) was profiled in a study of cytotoxic CD8 clonotypes in ibrutinib-treated CLL. TCRdb keeps only in-frame clones here, not all; method: immunoSEQ multiplex PCR. The data contain approximately 100,000 clones, about 72% of them singletons. This clone was picked up a small number of times. The sample consisted of PBMCs, taken after 12 months of ibrutinib treatment. This clonotype was sampled from a human donor with chronic lymphocytic leukemia.

CDR3 amino acids: CASSPLGRISYEQYF. CDR3 DNA: TGCGCCAGCAGCCCCCTAGGTAGGATCTCCTACGAGCAGTACTTC. This chain joins TRBV5-1 and TRBJ2-7; D not certain. Looked up from germline, CDR1 is SGHRS and CDR2 is YFSETQ. This CDR3 has 15 amino acids. The V and J ends lost 4 bases and 0 bases respectively, with 14 bases between them. The full variable domain, its missing parts supplied by reference TRBV5-1 and TRBJ2-7, is KAGVTQTPRYLIKTRGQQVTLSCSPISGHRSVSWYQQTPGQGLQFLFEYFSETQRNKGNFPGRFSGRQFSNSRSEMNVSTLELGDSALYLCASSPLGRISYEQYFGPGTRLTVT.